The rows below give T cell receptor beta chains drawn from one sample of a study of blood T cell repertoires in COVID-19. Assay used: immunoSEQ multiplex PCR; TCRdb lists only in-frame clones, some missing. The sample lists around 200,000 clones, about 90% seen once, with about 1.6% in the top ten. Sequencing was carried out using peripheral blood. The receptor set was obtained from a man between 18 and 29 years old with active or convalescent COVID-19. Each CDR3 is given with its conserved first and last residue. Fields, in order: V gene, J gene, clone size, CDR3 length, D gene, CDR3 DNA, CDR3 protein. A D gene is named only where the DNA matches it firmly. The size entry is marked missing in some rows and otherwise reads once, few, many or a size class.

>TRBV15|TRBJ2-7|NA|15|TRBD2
TGTGCCACCAGCAGAGCGGTAGCGGGAGGCTACGAGCAGTACTTC
CATSRAVAGGYEQYF
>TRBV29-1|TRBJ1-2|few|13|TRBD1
TGCAGCGTTGGAAAGGCAGGGGGCTCGGGCTACACCTTC
CSVGKAGGSGYTF
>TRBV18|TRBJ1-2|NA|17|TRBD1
TGTGCCAGCTCACCCGGACAGGATACATTCTATAACTATGGCTACACCTTC
CASSPGQDTFYNYGYTF
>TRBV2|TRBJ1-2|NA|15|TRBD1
TGTGCCACTCGACCGGGACAGGGAATTAACTATGGCTACACCTTC
CATRPGQGINYGYTF
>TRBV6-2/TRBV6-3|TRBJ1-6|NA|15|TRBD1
TGTGCCAGCAGTTACCGGGGACAGGGTAATTCACCCCTCCACTTT
CASSYRGQGNSPLHF
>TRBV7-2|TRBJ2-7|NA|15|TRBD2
TGTGCCAGCAGCTTAGTAAGCGGGAGGGACTACGAGCAGTACTTC
CASSLVSGRDYEQYF
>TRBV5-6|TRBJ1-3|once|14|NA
TGTGCCAGCAGCTTGCGTGTAAATGGAAACACCATATATTTT
CASSLRVNGNTIYF
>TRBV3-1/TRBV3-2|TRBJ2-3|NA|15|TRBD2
TGTGCCAGCAGTCCTAGCGGGGGGGCCCCAGATACGCAGTATTTT
CASSPSGGAPDTQYF
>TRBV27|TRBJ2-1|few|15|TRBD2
TGTGCCAGCCGGGGGCCTAGCGGGAGCCAATATGAGCAGTTCTTC
CASRGPSGSQYEQFF
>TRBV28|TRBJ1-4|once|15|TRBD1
TGTGCCAGCAGAACGGACAGGGGGTATGAGGAAAAACTGTTTTTT
CASRTDRGYEEKLFF
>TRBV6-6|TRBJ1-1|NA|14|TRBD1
TGTGCCAGCATTAGGGACAGGGCTTACACTGAAGCTTTCTTT
CASIRDRAYTEAFF
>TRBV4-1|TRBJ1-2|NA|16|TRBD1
TGCGCCAGCAGCCATGCCCGGGACAGGCTCAACTATGGCTACACCTTC
CASSHARDRLNYGYTF
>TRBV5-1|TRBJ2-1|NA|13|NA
TGCGCCAGCAGCCCCCTAGCCGGTAATGAGCAGTTCTTC
CASSPLAGNEQFF
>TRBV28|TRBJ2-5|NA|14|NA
TGTGCCAGCAGTCCGTGGACTATTAGAGTTGCCCAGTACTTC
CASSPWTIRVAQYF
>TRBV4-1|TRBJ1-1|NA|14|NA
TGCGCCAGCAGCCTCCGGGAAGCCTGGCCTGAAGCTTTCTTT
CASSLREAWPEAFF
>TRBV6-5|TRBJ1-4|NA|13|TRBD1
TGTGCCAGCTGGGGACAGGGGTTTGAAAAACTGTTTTTT
CASWGQGFEKLFF
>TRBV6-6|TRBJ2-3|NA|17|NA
TGTGCCAGCAGTCCCTCGGATGGGAGGATACCCACAGATACGCAGTATTTT
CASSPSDGRIPTDTQYF
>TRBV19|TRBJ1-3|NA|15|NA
TGTGCCAGTAGGCCGGGGGGAAGCGCTGGAAACACCATATATTTT
CASRPGGSAGNTIYF
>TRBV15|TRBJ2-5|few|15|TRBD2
TGTGCCACCAGCAGAGACCGGACTAGCGGAGAGACCCAGTACTTC
CATSRDRTSGETQYF
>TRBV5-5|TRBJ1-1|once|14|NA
TGTGCCAGCAGCTTCAAAGCAATGAACACTGAAGCTTTCTTT
CASSFKAMNTEAFF
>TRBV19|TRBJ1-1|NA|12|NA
TGTGCCAGTATCCGGGGTCCCACTGAAGCTTTCTTT
CASIRGPTEAFF
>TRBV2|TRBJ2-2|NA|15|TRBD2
TGTGCCAGCAGCCCGACTAGCGCCTCGGGAGGGGAGCTGTTTTTT
CASSPTSASGGELFF
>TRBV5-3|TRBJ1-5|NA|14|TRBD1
TGTGCCAGAAGCAGGACAGGGCGCAATCAGCCCCAGCATTTT
CARSRTGRNQPQHF
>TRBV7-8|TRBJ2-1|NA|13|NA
TGTGCCAGCAGCCGACAAGTGGCGGGCGAGCAGTTCTTC
CASSRQVAGEQFF
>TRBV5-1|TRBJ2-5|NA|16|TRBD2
TGCGCCAGCAGCCACGGACTAGCGGGAGGCCAAGAGACCCAGTACTTC
CASSHGLAGGQETQYF
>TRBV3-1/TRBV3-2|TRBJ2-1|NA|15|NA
TGTGCCAGCAGCCCCCGGGACACGAGGTACAATGAGCAGTTCTTC
CASSPRDTRYNEQFF
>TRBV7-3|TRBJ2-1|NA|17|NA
TGTGCCAGCAGCCCAAGGCCCCTAGTAGACGTATACAATGAGCAGTTCTTC
CASSPRPLVDVYNEQFF
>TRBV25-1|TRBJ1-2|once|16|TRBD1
TGTGCCAGCACCGGAGCTTTGGGACAGGGAATCGGCGGCTACACCTTC
CASTGALGQGIGGYTF
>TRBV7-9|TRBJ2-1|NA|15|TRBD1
TGTGCCAGCAGCTTAGGTTCAGGGGGATACAATGAGCAGTTCTTC
CASSLGSGGYNEQFF
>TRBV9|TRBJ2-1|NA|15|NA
TGTGCCAGCAGCAGGGGGGACAGATCCTACAATGAGCAGTTCTTC
CASSRGDRSYNEQFF
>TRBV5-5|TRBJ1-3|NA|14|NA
TGTGCCAGCGATGAGACAGGCTCTGGAAACACCATATATTTT
CASDETGSGNTIYF
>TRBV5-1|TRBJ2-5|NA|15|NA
TGCGCCAGCAGCTTGGAATCGGTCTCCCAAGAGACCCAGTACTTC
CASSLESVSQETQYF
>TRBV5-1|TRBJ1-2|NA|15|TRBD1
TGCGCCAGCAGAGAACCCGGGACAGGGAACTATGGCTACACCTTC
CASREPGTGNYGYTF
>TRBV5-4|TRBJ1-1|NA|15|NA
TGTGCCAGCAGCTTGGCCGGAGGTTATGGGACTGAAGCTTTCTTT
CASSLAGGYGTEAFF
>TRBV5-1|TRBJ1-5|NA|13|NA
TGCGCCAGCAGCGAGGACAGTTATCAGCCCCAGCATTTT
CASSEDSYQPQHF
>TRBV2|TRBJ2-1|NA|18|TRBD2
TGTGCCAGCAGTGACCAATTGGCGGGGGGGCCGTCCGACAATGAGCAGTTCTTC
CASSDQLAGGPSDNEQFF
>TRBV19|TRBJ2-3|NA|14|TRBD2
TGTGCCACAGCGGGGGGGATAGGGGCAGATACGCAGTATTTT
CATAGGIGADTQYF
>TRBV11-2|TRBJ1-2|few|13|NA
TGTGCCAGCAGCTCCAGGGGCAACTATGGCTACACCTTC
CASSSRGNYGYTF
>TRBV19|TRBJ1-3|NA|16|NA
TGTGCCAGTAGTATGAAGGGGTTTGGGTCTGGAAACACCATATATTTT
CASSMKGFGSGNTIYF
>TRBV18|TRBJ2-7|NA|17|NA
TGTGCCAGCTCACCAGGGGGAAGCGGGCTGGCCTCCTACGAGCAGTACTTC
CASSPGGSGLASYEQYF
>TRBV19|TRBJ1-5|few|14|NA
TGTGCCAGTAGAAACAGGGCTAGCAATCAGCCCCAGCATTTT
CASRNRASNQPQHF
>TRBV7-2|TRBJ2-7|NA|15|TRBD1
TGTGCCAGCAGCTTAACGGCAGGGGGTAACTACGAGCAGTACTTC
CASSLTAGGNYEQYF
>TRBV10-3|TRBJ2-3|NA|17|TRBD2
TGTGCCATCAGTACCCTCGCTAGCGGGGGGCCCACAGATACGCAGTATTTT
CAISTLASGGPTDTQYF
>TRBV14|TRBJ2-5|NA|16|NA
TGTGCCAGCAGCCCGCCAATCGGAGGCGGCCAAGAGACCCAGTACTTC
CASSPPIGGGQETQYF
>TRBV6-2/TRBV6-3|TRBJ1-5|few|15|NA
TGTGCCAGCAGTTACTCTGGCAGGAATAATCAGCCCCAGCATTTT
CASSYSGRNNQPQHF
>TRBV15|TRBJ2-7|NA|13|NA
TGTGCCACCAGTGCCCGAGAGTCGTACGAGCAGTACTTC
CATSARESYEQYF
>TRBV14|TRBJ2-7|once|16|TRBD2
TGTGCCAGCAGCCAGAAACCAGGGACTAGCGGATACGAGCAGTACTTC
CASSQKPGTSGYEQYF
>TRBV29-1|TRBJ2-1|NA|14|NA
TGCAGCGTTGAGGGCAGGGGATTTAACAATGAGCAGTTCTTC
CSVEGRGFNNEQFF
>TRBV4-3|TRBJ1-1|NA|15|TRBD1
TGCGCCAGCAGCCAAGATGTAGGGGGCCGGACTGAAGCTTTCTTT
CASSQDVGGRTEAFF
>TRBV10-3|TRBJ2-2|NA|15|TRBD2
TGTGCCATCAGGGGGACTAGCGCGAACACCGGGGAGCTGTTTTTT
CAIRGTSANTGELFF
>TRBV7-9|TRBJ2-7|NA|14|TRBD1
TGTGCCAGCAGCTCACGGGACAGAACCTACGAGCAGTACTTC
CASSSRDRTYEQYF
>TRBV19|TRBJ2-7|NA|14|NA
TGTGCCAGTAGTATAGGCCCACAGTTGGACGAGCAGTACTTC
CASSIGPQLDEQYF
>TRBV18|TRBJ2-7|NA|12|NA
TGTGCCAGCTCCCGCTCAGCCTACGAGCAGTACTTC
CASSRSAYEQYF
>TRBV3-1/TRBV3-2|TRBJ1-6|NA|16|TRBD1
TGTGCCAGCAGCCCCGGGACAGGATCATTCGCTTCACCCCTCCACTTT
CASSPGTGSFASPLHF
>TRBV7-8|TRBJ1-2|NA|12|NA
TGTGCCAGCAGCTACACAAACTATGGCTACACCTTC
CASSYTNYGYTF
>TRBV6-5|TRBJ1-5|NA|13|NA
TGTGCCAGCAGCCTACAGGGTAGCCAGCCCCAGCATTTT
CASSLQGSQPQHF
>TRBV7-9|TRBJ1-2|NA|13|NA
TGTGCCAGCAGCCCCCAGAGGGAGTATGGCTACACCTTC
CASSPQREYGYTF